This T cell receptor beta chain was captured by sequencing in a study of blood T cell repertoires in COVID-19. CDR1 is MNHNS and CDR2 is SASEGT in the germline V gene. The trim removed 2 bases at V and 14 bases at J, leaving 6 bases unmatched. This CDR3 has 12 amino acids. The table came from immunoSEQ multiplex PCR; TCRdb's copy has only in-frame clones and leaves some out. The sample has roughly 250,000 clones, roughly 88% seen once. The genes are TRBV6-1 and TRBJ2-1; 7 bases fit TRBD1. The receptor comes from a woman between 35 and 50 years old who had recovered from COVID-19. The material sequenced was peripheral blood. Here the CDR3 reads CASSETGQVEFF. The CDR3 DNA reads TGTGCCAGCAGTGAAACCGGACAGGTGGAGTTCTTC.